A selection of T cell receptor beta chains follows, all from one sample in a study of metastatic and nonmetastatic thyroid tumors. TCRdb re-clonotyped the PCR reads via MiXCR. In the table there are over 25,000 clones, 7% to 9% of which are singletons. The sample taken for sequencing was blood. The receptors come from a female donor with papillary thyroid cancer or a benign thyroid nodule (not recorded which). Some clones in this sample may be carry-over from other donors' samples. Each CDR3 is given with its conserved first and last residue. Fields, in order: clone size, J gene, D gene, V gene, CDR3 protein, CDR3 DNA. D genes are given only for firm matches. Clone sizes are given selectively: once, few, many, or a class where the clone is expanded.

clone_size: many
j_call: TRBJ2-3
d_call: NA
v_call: TRBV7-9
cdr3_aa: CASSFGSTDTQYF
cdr3_nt: TGTGCCAGCAGCTTTGGGAGCACAGATACGCAGTATTTT

clone_size: many
j_call: TRBJ2-2
d_call: TRBD1
v_call: TRBV18
cdr3_aa: CASSPPGRGRDTGELFF
cdr3_nt: TGTGCCAGCTCACCACCGGGCAGGGGGCGCGACACCGGGGAGCTGTTTTTT

clone_size: many
j_call: TRBJ2-7
d_call: TRBD1
v_call: TRBV18
cdr3_aa: CASSPRRTGGGYEQYF
cdr3_nt: TGTGCCAGCTCACCACGAAGGACAGGGGGCGGCTACGAGCAGTACTTC

clone_size: many
j_call: TRBJ2-1
d_call: NA
v_call: TRBV29-1
cdr3_aa: CSVEVYEQFF
cdr3_nt: TGCAGCGTTGAAGTTTATGAGCAGTTCTTC

clone_size: many
j_call: TRBJ1-1
d_call: NA
v_call: TRBV29-1
cdr3_aa: CSVEGEYTEAFF
cdr3_nt: TGCAGCGTTGAAGGGGAGTACACTGAAGCTTTCTTT

clone_size: many
j_call: TRBJ2-1
d_call: TRBD1
v_call: TRBV7-6
cdr3_aa: CASSLSLGGTGYHEQFF
cdr3_nt: TGTGCCAGCAGCTTATCCCTGGGGGGGACAGGGTACCATGAGCAGTTCTTC

clone_size: many
j_call: TRBJ1-5
d_call: NA
v_call: TRBV15
cdr3_aa: CATSRSFNQPQHF
cdr3_nt: TGTGCCACCAGCCGAAGCTTCAATCAGCCCCAGCATTTT

clone_size: many
j_call: TRBJ1-2
d_call: TRBD1
v_call: TRBV20-1
cdr3_aa: CSGLDRGRLGYTF
cdr3_nt: TGCAGTGGACTAGACAGGGGGCGCCTGGGCTACACCTTC

clone_size: many
j_call: TRBJ1-5
d_call: NA
v_call: TRBV12-3/TRBV12-4
cdr3_aa: CASSLSAGNQPQHF
cdr3_nt: TGTGCCAGCAGTTTAAGTGCGGGCAATCAGCCCCAGCATTTT

clone_size: many
j_call: TRBJ2-7
d_call: TRBD2
v_call: TRBV30
cdr3_aa: CAWGTRLAKYEQYF
cdr3_nt: TGTGCCTGGGGGACCCGACTAGCGAAGTACGAGCAGTACTTC

clone_size: many
j_call: TRBJ2-2
d_call: NA
v_call: TRBV7-2
cdr3_aa: CASSPRTTGELFF
cdr3_nt: TGTGCCAGCAGCCCGAGGACCACCGGGGAGCTGTTTTTT

clone_size: many
j_call: TRBJ2-3
d_call: NA
v_call: TRBV2
cdr3_aa: CASRYSTQYF
cdr3_nt: TGTGCCAGCAGATATTCTACGCAGTATTTT

clone_size: many
j_call: TRBJ2-1
d_call: TRBD2
v_call: TRBV7-9
cdr3_aa: CASSFTRPSGGDEQFF
cdr3_nt: TGTGCCAGCAGCTTTACCCGCCCTAGCGGGGGGGATGAGCAGTTCTTC

clone_size: many
j_call: TRBJ2-5
d_call: TRBD1
v_call: TRBV11-2
cdr3_aa: CASSFTGAGETQYF
cdr3_nt: TGTGCCAGCAGCTTTACAGGGGCTGGAGAGACCCAGTACTTC

clone_size: many
j_call: TRBJ2-3
d_call: NA
v_call: TRBV6-1
cdr3_aa: CASGTLDGDTQYF
cdr3_nt: TGTGCCAGCGGCACGCTGGATGGAGATACGCAGTATTTT

clone_size: many
j_call: TRBJ1-6
d_call: NA
v_call: TRBV10-3
cdr3_aa: CAISETTGNSPLHF
cdr3_nt: TGTGCCATCAGTGAGACCACCGGTAATTCACCCCTCCACTTT

clone_size: many
j_call: TRBJ1-2
d_call: TRBD1
v_call: TRBV19
cdr3_aa: CASSILQGAKNYGYTF
cdr3_nt: TGTGCCAGTAGTATACTACAGGGGGCGAAAAACTATGGCTACACCTTC

clone_size: many
j_call: TRBJ2-1
d_call: NA
v_call: TRBV20-1
cdr3_aa: CSVGQQFF
cdr3_nt: TGCAGTGTGGGGCAGCAGTTCTTC

clone_size: many
j_call: TRBJ2-1
d_call: NA
v_call: TRBV6-4
cdr3_aa: CASSDSYQGPRNEQFF
cdr3_nt: TGTGCCAGCAGTGACTCGTACCAGGGGCCGCGCAATGAGCAGTTCTTC

clone_size: many
j_call: TRBJ2-7
d_call: NA
v_call: TRBV7-9
cdr3_aa: CASSLGGQVEQYF
cdr3_nt: TGTGCCAGCAGCTTAGGGGGCCAGGTCGAGCAGTACTTC

clone_size: many
j_call: TRBJ2-1
d_call: NA
v_call: TRBV6-5
cdr3_aa: CASSYYSGNEQFF
cdr3_nt: TGTGCCAGCAGTTACTACAGCGGGAATGAGCAGTTCTTC

clone_size: many
j_call: TRBJ1-5
d_call: NA
v_call: TRBV20-1
cdr3_aa: CSARDGGGGNQPQHF
cdr3_nt: TGCAGTGCTAGAGATGGGGGGGGCGGCAATCAGCCCCAGCATTTT

clone_size: NA
j_call: TRBJ2-3
d_call: NA
v_call: TRBV11-1
cdr3_aa: CASSLLDRSVDTQYF
cdr3_nt: TGTGCCAGCAGCTTATTGGATCGGTCTGTGGATACGCAGTATTTT

clone_size: many
j_call: TRBJ2-2
d_call: NA
v_call: TRBV20-1
cdr3_aa: CSARTRGNTGELFF
cdr3_nt: TGCAGTGCTAGAACCAGGGGGAACACCGGGGAGCTGTTTTTT

clone_size: many
j_call: TRBJ1-2
d_call: NA
v_call: TRBV10-3
cdr3_aa: CAISESRSYGYTF
cdr3_nt: TGTGCCATCAGTGAGTCGCGATCCTATGGCTACACCTTC

clone_size: many
j_call: TRBJ1-1
d_call: NA
v_call: TRBV28
cdr3_aa: CASSFDLKGNTEAFF
cdr3_nt: TGTGCCAGCAGTTTTGACCTGAAGGGAAACACTGAAGCTTTCTTT

clone_size: many
j_call: TRBJ1-2
d_call: NA
v_call: TRBV2
cdr3_aa: CASNRDGYGYTF
cdr3_nt: TGTGCCAGCAATCGGGACGGCTATGGCTACACCTTC

clone_size: many
j_call: TRBJ1-4
d_call: NA
v_call: TRBV4-3
cdr3_aa: CASSQDFEGTLNEKLFF
cdr3_nt: TGCGCCAGCAGCCAAGATTTTGAGGGCACCCTTAATGAAAAACTGTTTTTT

clone_size: many
j_call: TRBJ1-6
d_call: NA
v_call: TRBV2
cdr3_aa: CASSEPRGAGSPLHF
cdr3_nt: TGTGCCAGCAGTGAACCGAGGGGCGCAGGTTCACCCCTCCACTTT

clone_size: many
j_call: TRBJ1-5
d_call: NA
v_call: TRBV10-1
cdr3_aa: CASSPSGNQPQHF
cdr3_nt: TGCGCCAGCAGCCCCAGCGGCAATCAGCCCCAGCATTTT

clone_size: many
j_call: TRBJ2-6
d_call: TRBD1
v_call: TRBV20-1
cdr3_aa: CSARVTGGAGANVLTF
cdr3_nt: TGCAGTGCTAGAGTTACAGGGGGCGCTGGGGCCAACGTCCTGACTTTC

clone_size: NA
j_call: TRBJ2-3
d_call: NA
v_call: TRBV30
cdr3_aa: CACSRPDTQYF
cdr3_nt: TGTGCCTGTAGCAGGCCAGATACGCAGTATTTT

clone_size: many
j_call: TRBJ1-6
d_call: NA
v_call: TRBV5-4
cdr3_aa: CASSLAGSLSYNSPLHF
cdr3_nt: TGTGCCAGCAGCTTGGCGGGAAGTCTCTCCTATAATTCACCCCTCCACTTT

clone_size: many
j_call: TRBJ1-5
d_call: NA
v_call: TRBV20-1
cdr3_aa: CSARDRRGGGQPQHF
cdr3_nt: TGCAGTGCTAGAGATCGGCGAGGGGGAGGTCAGCCCCAGCATTTT

clone_size: many
j_call: TRBJ2-7
d_call: TRBD2
v_call: TRBV15
cdr3_aa: CATSRNMGLASYEQYF
cdr3_nt: TGTGCCACCAGCAGAAATATGGGACTAGCCTCCTACGAGCAGTACTTC

clone_size: many
j_call: TRBJ2-6
d_call: NA
v_call: TRBV5-1
cdr3_aa: CASSLTLSGANVLTF
cdr3_nt: TGCGCCAGCAGCTTGACTCTCTCTGGGGCCAACGTCCTGACTTTC

clone_size: many
j_call: TRBJ1-4
d_call: NA
v_call: TRBV4-1
cdr3_aa: CASSPGRLGATNEKLFF
cdr3_nt: TGCGCCAGCAGCCCAGGGCGTTTGGGAGCAACTAATGAAAAACTGTTTTTT

clone_size: many
j_call: TRBJ2-2
d_call: NA
v_call: TRBV20-1
cdr3_aa: CSAFGLTGELFF
cdr3_nt: TGCAGTGCCTTCGGGTTAACCGGGGAGCTGTTTTTT

clone_size: many
j_call: TRBJ1-6
d_call: TRBD1
v_call: TRBV12-3/TRBV12-4
cdr3_aa: CASSPSRGQLNSPLHF
cdr3_nt: TGTGCCAGCAGTCCCTCCAGGGGACAGCTAAATTCACCCCTCCACTTT

clone_size: many
j_call: TRBJ2-2
d_call: NA
v_call: TRBV27
cdr3_aa: CASSYRFGELFF
cdr3_nt: TGTGCCAGCAGCTACCGTTTCGGGGAGCTGTTTTTT

clone_size: many
j_call: TRBJ2-7
d_call: NA
v_call: TRBV12-3/TRBV12-4
cdr3_aa: CASRAGQSTEQYF
cdr3_nt: TGTGCCAGCAGGGCCGGACAGTCTACGGAGCAGTACTTC

clone_size: NA
j_call: TRBJ1-6
d_call: TRBD1
v_call: TRBV20-1
cdr3_aa: CSARDTAGGWNSPLHF
cdr3_nt: TGCAGTGCTAGAGATACGGCAGGGGGTTGGAATTCACCCCTCCACTTT

clone_size: many
j_call: TRBJ2-7
d_call: NA
v_call: TRBV11-2
cdr3_aa: CASSLSVVESYEQYF
cdr3_nt: TGTGCCAGCAGCTTATCGGTGGTGGAATCGTACGAGCAGTACTTC

clone_size: few
j_call: TRBJ2-3
d_call: NA
v_call: TRBV19
cdr3_aa: CASSRTIGGPRATGTQYF
cdr3_nt: TGTGCCAGTAGTAGGACTATCGGGGGGCCCAGGGCCACAGGTACGCAGTATTTT

clone_size: many
j_call: TRBJ2-7
d_call: NA
v_call: TRBV6-2/TRBV6-3
cdr3_aa: CASSYGGGVRPEQYF
cdr3_nt: TGTGCCAGCAGTTATGGAGGCGGGGTCCGGCCGGAGCAGTACTTC

clone_size: many
j_call: TRBJ1-3
d_call: NA
v_call: TRBV9
cdr3_aa: CASSVGLLRRISSGNTIYF
cdr3_nt: TGTGCCAGCAGCGTAGGCTTACTTCGCCGAATTAGCTCTGGAAACACCATATATTTT

clone_size: many
j_call: TRBJ1-5
d_call: TRBD1
v_call: TRBV28
cdr3_aa: CASRGGGGFRQPQHF
cdr3_nt: TGTGCCAGCAGAGGAGGAGGGGGCTTTCGTCAGCCCCAGCATTTT

clone_size: many
j_call: TRBJ2-4
d_call: NA
v_call: TRBV6-5
cdr3_aa: CASSYIRGSDQSLAKNIQYF
cdr3_nt: TGTGCCAGCAGTTATATTAGAGGATCCGATCAATCTCTAGCCAAAAACATTCAGTACTTC

clone_size: many
j_call: TRBJ2-2
d_call: NA
v_call: TRBV6-1
cdr3_aa: CASKRTDNTGELFF
cdr3_nt: TGTGCCAGCAAACGGACGGACAACACCGGGGAGCTGTTTTTT

clone_size: many
j_call: TRBJ1-2
d_call: NA
v_call: TRBV20-1
cdr3_aa: CSAAQDYGYTF
cdr3_nt: TGCAGTGCTGCACAGGATTATGGCTACACCTTC

clone_size: many
j_call: TRBJ1-2
d_call: NA
v_call: TRBV28
cdr3_aa: CASSYDSYGYTF
cdr3_nt: TGTGCCAGCAGTTATGACAGCTATGGCTACACCTTC

clone_size: NA
j_call: TRBJ2-3
d_call: NA
v_call: TRBV7-7
cdr3_aa: CASSKKGLDTQYF
cdr3_nt: TGTGCTAGCAGCAAAAAGGGCTTGGATACGCAGTATTTT

clone_size: many
j_call: TRBJ1-2
d_call: NA
v_call: TRBV29-1
cdr3_aa: CSVEEGVTGNGYTF
cdr3_nt: TGCAGCGTTGAAGAGGGAGTTACAGGAAATGGCTACACCTTC

clone_size: few
j_call: TRBJ1-2
d_call: NA
v_call: TRBV29-1
cdr3_aa: CSVDPSAGLDGYTF
cdr3_nt: TGCAGTGTTGACCCTTCTGCAGGGTTGGATGGCTACACCTTC

clone_size: many
j_call: TRBJ1-2
d_call: TRBD1
v_call: TRBV6-1
cdr3_aa: CASNPAGQGARYGYTF
cdr3_nt: TGTGCCAGCAACCCGGCCGGACAGGGGGCGCGGTATGGCTACACCTTC

clone_size: many
j_call: TRBJ2-3
d_call: TRBD2
v_call: TRBV20-1
cdr3_aa: CSAWRASGSTDTQYF
cdr3_nt: TGCAGTGCTTGGCGAGCTAGCGGGAGCACAGATACGCAGTATTTT

clone_size: many
j_call: TRBJ1-1
d_call: TRBD1
v_call: TRBV29-1
cdr3_aa: CSVEDLGTGSTEAFF
cdr3_nt: TGCAGCGTTGAAGATCTCGGGACAGGGAGCACTGAAGCTTTCTTT

clone_size: few
j_call: TRBJ2-5
d_call: TRBD2
v_call: TRBV3-1
cdr3_aa: CASSQGEGRGQETQYF
cdr3_nt: TGTGCCAGCAGCCAAGGGGAGGGGCGGGGGCAAGAGACCCAGTACTTC

clone_size: many
j_call: TRBJ2-7
d_call: TRBD2
v_call: TRBV30
cdr3_aa: CAWFWGGLANEQYF
cdr3_nt: TGTGCCTGGTTTTGGGGCGGACTAGCGAACGAGCAGTACTTC

clone_size: many
j_call: TRBJ2-7
d_call: TRBD1
v_call: TRBV12-3/TRBV12-4
cdr3_aa: CASSLRTGIYEQYF
cdr3_nt: TGTGCCAGCAGTTTGCGGACAGGGATATACGAGCAGTACTTC